These 31 T cell receptor beta chains came from one sample sequenced in a study of CD8 T cells in Susac syndrome (dated by TCRdb to about 2019). Preparation of the library involved the immunoSEQ multiplex PCR assay. RNA was extracted using the RNeasy kit, and roughly 0.5 to 1 microgram was reverse transcribed with random hexamers. TCRdb reanalyzed the raw reads on its own, using fastp at Q25 for trimming and MiXCR for clone calling, and kept in-frame beta chains. Under each unique CDR3 protein, matching rows form one entry showing the most common genes and DNA. In this sample the table shows roughly 150,000 distinct CDR3 sequences, 92% of which occur a single time. The ten largest clones take up around 0.087% of the sample. Sequencing input: CD4+ T cells from PBMCs. The origin of the receptors is a human donor in good health.

The chain uses TRBV5-1 and TRBJ2-3; 13 bases fit TRBD2. The germline gives CDR1 SGHRS, CDR2 YFSETQ. This CDR3 has 18 amino acids. Trimming cost V 4 bases and J 0 bases; bases outside gene matches: 8. CDR3 coding DNA: TGCGCCAGCAGCATGGGACTAGCGGGACTATATAGCACAGATACGCAGTATTTT. Encoded protein: CASSMGLAGLYSTDTQYF.

V usage is TRBV5-1 and J usage is TRBJ2-2; D is unclear. Per germline, CDR1 SGHRS and CDR2 YFSETQ. V shed 6 bases and J shed 0 bases, with 12 bases lying between them. This CDR3 has 15 residues. The CDR3, as DNA: TGCGCCAGCACCCCGGACGGCCCGAACACCGGGGAGCTGTTTTTT. This sequence encodes CASTPDGPNTGELFF.

The chain joins TRBV24-1 to TRBJ1-4; unclear D gene. CDR3 length: 12 residues. Germline loops: CDR1 KGHDR, CDR2 SFDVKD. Deletions cut 3 bases from V and 7 bases from J, with 5 bases between. CDR3 region: CATSDRGEKLFF. The CDR3 DNA follows: TGTGCCACCAGTGATCGAGGTGAAAAACTGTTTTTT.

The chain employs TRBV7-9 and TRBJ2-4; D is perhaps TRBD1 (5 bases). Germline values: CDR1 SEHNR, CDR2 FQNEAQ (reference sequence). The CDR3 loop spans 18 amino acids. The germline V and J ends were trimmed by 5 bases and 0 bases, with 20 bases remaining between them. In DNA form, the CDR3 reads TGTGCCAGCAGCCGAGACAGTTCTTATAACATAGCCAAAAACATTCAGTACTTC. It specifies CASSRDSSYNIAKNIQYF.

CDR3 protein: CASSLGTSGEQYF. The CDR3 DNA is TGCGCCAGCAGCCTGGGGACTAGCGGTGAGCAGTACTTC. The chain has TRBV5-1 and TRBJ2-7; 11 bases are a match to TRBD2. The germline V gene has CDR1 SGHRS and CDR2 YFSETQ. The length of the CDR3 is 13 residues. Trimming removed 4 bases from V and 7 bases from J; junction bases left unmatched: 4.

Written as DNA, the CDR3 is TGTGCCAGCATACAGGGTGGAACCTACGAGCAGTACTTC. Amino acids: CASIQGGTYEQYF. The chain links TRBV25-1 to TRBJ2-7; TRBD1 is a possible D gene (6 bases). V was cut by 7 bases and J by 2 bases, with 12 bases left in between. CDR3 size: 13 residues. The germline V gene has CDR1 MGHDK and CDR2 SYGVNS.

This chain links TRBV2 with TRBJ2-5, with D perhaps TRBD1 (8 bases). Trimming removed 6 bases at V and 5 bases at J, with 16 bases between. The CDR3 is 14 residues long. CDR1 and CDR2 from the germline V gene are SNHLY and FYNNEI. CDR3 nucleotides: TGTGCCAGCAGGGGGTACAGGGGGGGTGAGACCCAGTACTTC. As protein: CASRGYRGGETQYF.

This clonotype occurred once. The V call is TRBV7-2, the J call TRBJ1-2; D is undetermined. Trimming cost V 6 bases and J 4 bases, with 15 bases left between them. CDR3 size: 14 residues. CDR1 is SGHTA, CDR2 FQGNSA, per germline. The CDR3 DNA sequence: TGTGCCAGCAGTTCACTAGGATGGGGCTATGGCTACACCTTC. It specifies CASSSLGWGYGYTF.

The rearrangement links TRBV15 to TRBJ2-7; D unresolved. The V gene lost 2 bases and the J gene lost 2 bases, with 7 bases spanning the gap. The CDR3 loop spans 13 amino acids. Germline loops: CDR1 LNHNV, CDR2 YYDKDF (reference sequence). The CDR3 DNA follows: TGTGCCACCAGCAGAAACACCGCCTACGAGCAGTACTTC. Translation: CATSRNTAYEQYF.

The CDR3 DNA reads as TGTGCCAGCAGCCAAGAGGAGGTCGGCTACACCTTC. Protein sequence: CASSQEEVGYTF. The chain carries TRBV3-1 and TRBJ1-2; D uncertain. Germline CDR1 is LGHDT and CDR2 is YNNKEL (reference sequence). Trimming stripped 0 bases from V and 8 bases from J, with 7 bases between. The CDR3 length is 12 residues.

The gene calls are TRBV7-2 and TRBJ2-1; no clear D gene. Per the germline V gene, CDR1 is SGHTA and CDR2 is FQGNSA. This CDR3 spans 16 amino acids. V dropped 0 bases and J dropped 0 bases, with 9 bases sitting between them. The CDR3 loop reads CASSLAASFSYNEQFF. CDR3 nucleotides: TGTGCCAGCAGCTTAGCGGCTAGTTTCTCCTACAATGAGCAGTTCTTC.

This chain connects TRBV12-5 to TRBJ2-3; maybe TRBD2 (5 bases). The CDR3 runs 13 residues. The germline CDR1 and CDR2 sequences are LGHNT and FRNRAP. Trimming removed 5 bases at V and 4 bases at J, with 10 bases between. CDR3 sequence reads: CASGQTTSDTQYF. The CDR3 nucleotides read TGTGCTAGTGGTCAGACTACTTCAGATACGCAGTATTTT.

The rearrangement links TRBV24-1 to TRBJ2-2; no clear D. From germline, CDR1 is KGHDR and CDR2 SFDVKD. The germline V and J ends were trimmed by 1 base and 1 base, with 3 bases remaining between them. The CDR3 length is 14 residues. The CDR3 nucleotides are TGTGCCACCAGTGATTTTCAGAACACCGGGGAGCTGTTTTTT. Protein product: CATSDFQNTGELFF.

The chain is built from TRBV24-1 and TRBJ2-7; 8 nucleotides match TRBD2. The CDR3 consists of 18 residues. Germline V gene lookup returns CDR1 KGHDR and CDR2 SFDVKD. V lost 0 bases to trimming and J lost 0 bases; unmatched junction nucleotides: 9. The CDR3 here is CATSDLQPPTSVSYEQYF. The DNA for the CDR3 is TGTGCCACCAGTGATTTGCAGCCTCCGACTAGCGTCTCCTACGAGCAGTACTTC.

The chain joins TRBV5-1 to TRBJ2-2; D not resolved. Germline V gives CDR1 SGHRS, CDR2 YFSETQ. The length of the CDR3 is 15 residues. Trimming took 1 base from V and 2 from J, leaving 9 bases between them. The CDR3 spells CASSLYQANTGELFF. The CDR3 DNA follows: TGCGCCAGCAGCTTGTACCAGGCCAACACCGGGGAGCTGTTTTTT.

The chain uses TRBV2 and TRBJ2-2, with 11 bases matching TRBD2. The CDR3 has 14 residues. Trimming removed 7 bases from V and 7 bases from J; junction bases left unmatched: 5. Germline loops: CDR1 SNHLY, CDR2 FYNNEI. As DNA, the CDR3 is TGTGCCAGCAACACCGGGACTAGCGGCGGGGAGCTGTTTTTT. Protein product: CASNTGTSGGELFF.

The chain employs TRBV5-1 and TRBJ2-7, with unresolved D. The CDR3 runs to 14 residues. Germline lookup yields CDR1 SGHRS and CDR2 YFSETQ. The V end lost 4 bases, the J end lost 1 base, and 12 bases lay between the germline ends. The CDR3 is CASSASEFSYEQYF. The CDR3 nucleotides read TGCGCCAGCAGCGCGAGCGAGTTTTCCTACGAGCAGTACTTC. Looking up the rest from reference TRBV5-1 and TRBJ2-7 gives the full variable domain: KAGVTQTPRYLIKTRGQQVTLSCSPISGHRSVSWYQQTPGQGLQFLFEYFSETQRNKGNFPGRFSGRQFSNSRSEMNVSTLELGDSALYLCASSASEFSYEQYFGPGTRLTVT.

This chain uses TRBV4-1 with TRBJ2-1; 10 bases line up with TRBD2. Losses at the gene ends were 2 bases for V and 7 bases for J; bases not matched to a gene: 11. The CDR3 loop spans 17 amino acids. CDR1 and CDR2 (germline): MGHRA, YSYEKL. The DNA for the CDR3 is TGCGCCAGCAGCCAATCACGGCTAGCGGGAGAGAAAAATGAGCAGTTCTTC. Translating it yields CASSQSRLAGEKNEQFF.

The CDR3 region has the DNA TGTGCTAGTGGTTTGGCACGGGGGGGTGGGGTTTCCACTGAAGCTTTCTTT. It translates to CASGLARGGGVSTEAFF. V and J are TRBV12-5 and TRBJ1-1; the D gene is possibly TRBD1 (5 bases). CDR1 LGHNT and CDR2 FRNRAP come from the germline V gene. V lost 1 base, J lost 4 bases, and 19 bases lay in between. The CDR3 extends over 17 amino acids.

V is TRBV2 and J is TRBJ1-2; D possibly corresponds to TRBD1 (5 bases). Trimming left V 4 bases short and J 4 bases short, with 10 bases between. This CDR3 is 13 amino acids long. Germline loops: CDR1 SNHLY, CDR2 FYNNEI. The CDR3 nucleotides read TGTGCCAGCAGTGTGGACGGGGGCTATGGCTACACCTTC. Its protein product is CASSVDGGYGYTF.

The chain links TRBV7-9 to TRBJ2-7; D gene uncertain. This CDR3 spans 14 amino acids. V lost 5 bases and J 1 base, leaving 12 bases between the germline ends. In germline, CDR1 is SEHNR, CDR2 FQNEAQ (reference sequence). The CDR3 loop is CASSRFDGSYEQYF. DNA for the CDR3: TGTGCCAGCAGCCGTTTCGACGGATCCTACGAGCAGTACTTC.

The rearrangement uses TRBV9 and TRBJ1-5, with D hard to call. The CDR3 is 13 residues long. Germline CDR1 is SGDLS and CDR2 is YYNGEE. Between the trimmed V and J ends, which lost 0 bases and 6 bases, there was a span of 7 bases. CDR3 in DNA: TGTGCCAGCAGCGTAGGGTCCCGTCAGCCCCAGCATTTT. Its protein is CASSVGSRQPQHF.

CDR3 sequence (DNA): TGTGCCAGCAGTGATGGGGGCGAGACCCAGTACTTC. Amino acids: CASSDGGETQYF. The J gene is TRBJ2-5, the V gene TRBV2; D may be TRBD1 (6 bases). This CDR3 comprises 12 residues. V dropped 3 bases and J dropped 5 bases, with 7 bases sitting between them. The germline V gene has CDR1 SNHLY and CDR2 FYNNEI.

The rearrangement links TRBV20-1 to TRBJ2-3, with 16 positions matching TRBD2. Germline trimming cut 0 bases from V and 4 bases from J; bases unmatched to any gene: 13. The germline CDR1 and CDR2 sequences are DFQATT and SNEGSKA (reference sequence). CDR3 size: 20 residues. CDR3: CSARDIGTSGRAGGPDTQYF. CDR3 DNA: TGCAGTGCTAGAGATATTGGGACTAGCGGGAGGGCCGGAGGTCCAGATACGCAGTATTTT.

The CDR3 reads CASSGRTSGSPDTQYF. DNA for the CDR3: TGTGCCAGCAGTGGAAGGACTAGCGGGAGCCCAGATACGCAGTATTTT. V and J are TRBV2 and TRBJ2-3; TRBD2 aligns across 13 bases. Trimming removed 4 bases from V and 4 bases from J; junction bases left unmatched: 5. CDR3 size: 16 residues. CDR1 SNHLY and CDR2 FYNNEI come from the germline V gene.

A single count supports this clonotype. The V call is TRBV7-2, the J call TRBJ2-4, with a weak D call TRBD1 (5 bases). The length of the CDR3 is 16 residues. V shed 4 bases and J shed 4 bases, with 17 bases lying between them. CDR1 is SGHTA and CDR2 is FQGNSA in the germline V gene. As DNA, the CDR3 is TGTGCCAGCAGCTCCAGGGTGGGGCAGCAGAAAAACATTCAGTACTTC. This codes for CASSSRVGQQKNIQYF.

The chain is built from TRBV5-1 and TRBJ2-7; 10 bases map to TRBD1. The V segment lost 4 bases and the J segment 2 bases; nucleotides outside the gene matches: 6. In germline, CDR1 is SGHRS, CDR2 YFSETQ. The CDR3 has 15 amino acids. The DNA for the CDR3 is TGCGCCAGCAGCGGGGGACAGGGGACAACCTACGAGCAGTACTTC. This translates into CASSGGQGTTYEQYF.

V usage is TRBV10-3 and J usage is TRBJ2-2; 11 bases map to TRBD2. There are 18 residues in the CDR3. Unmatched junction bases numbered 7, after V lost 0 bases and J lost 4 bases. Germline CDR1 is ENHRY and CDR2 is SYGVKD. CDR3 DNA sequence: TGTGCCATCAGTGAGTCGGGACTAGCGGCCCCACCCACCGGGGAGCTGTTTTTT. It codes for CAISESGLAAPPTGELFF.

The chain is built from TRBV29-1 and TRBJ2-3, with D perhaps matching TRBD2 (8 bases). The germline CDR1 and CDR2 sequences are SQVTM and ANQGSEA. The CDR3 is made up of 15 amino acids. Trimming cost V 6 bases and J 2 bases, with 18 bases left between them. CDR3 amino acids: CSVTGERGPTDTQYF. CDR3 nucleotides: TGCAGCGTAACAGGGGAGCGGGGGCCCACAGATACGCAGTATTTT.

The CDR3 nucleotides read TGCAGTGCTAGCGGGACAGGGCCTGGCACCGGGGAGCTGTTTTTT. It translates to CSASGTGPGTGELFF. This chain uses TRBV20-1 with TRBJ2-2, with 9 bases matching TRBD1. The CDR3 contains 15 residues. With 3 bases clipped from V and 4 bases from J, the junction kept 6 bases outside the gene matches. The germline gives CDR1 DFQATT, CDR2 SNEGSKA (reference sequence).

The V call is TRBV10-3, the J call TRBJ1-2, with D perhaps TRBD1 (5 bases). Trimming pared 3 bases from V and 7 bases from J, leaving 6 bases between. The V gene's germline CDR1 is ENHRY and CDR2 SYGVKD. The CDR3 sequence is 11 residues long. The CDR3 region is CAISDRAGYTF. As DNA, the CDR3 is TGTGCCATCAGTGACAGGGCTGGCTACACCTTC.